Described below is a single T cell receptor (beta chain) sequence and its context. This clonotype was observed a few times. There is no known antigen for this receptor. It has no much larger one-base neighbor in the sample; base qualities were not kept. Sample treatment or condition, as interpreted from the label and publication: live attenuated yellow fever vaccine strain. Two biological replicates of bulk PBMCs were collected at each blood-draw timepoint. PBMCs were isolated from peripheral blood using a standard Ficoll-Paque protocol. RNA was extracted with TriZol from bulk PBMCs, CD4 and CD8 fractions, and dextramer-positive and dextramer-negative fractions. The sequencer listed for this sample is Illumina NovaSeq 6000. Synthesis of TCR cDNA relied on 5'RACE template switching, a step that introduced a universal primer site along with unique molecular identifiers. Priming for cDNA synthesis came from both the TCR alpha and TCR beta constant segments. Libraries were amplified in two PCR steps, with sample barcodes and sequencing adapters added in the second step. Sequencing of the libraries was done on either Illumina HiSeq 2500 (2x100 bp) or NovaSeq (2x150 bp). Concerning the study's data processing: MIGEC handled demultiplexing of reads and collapsing into UMI consensus sequences, while MiXCR performed V(D)J alignment. Vaccine-responding clonotypes were defined with edgeR using replicate PBMC samples, requiring FDR below 0.01 and a log2 fold change above 5 up to day 15. Each bulk clonotype was labeled CD4 or CD8 based on which sequenced repertoire, CD4 or CD8, contained the clonotype at higher abundance. Using fastp at Q25 and MiXCR, TCRdb reprocessed the public reads and kept productive beta chains. Rows are unified per CDR3 protein, each entry keeping the most common DNA and genes. TCRdb's processing, not the study's, gives the V and J calls here. The sample contains 300,000 to 400,000 distinct CDR3 sequences, approximately 4.2% of them found a single time. The top ten hold approximately 25% of the sample.

The data were obtained in a study of T cells after yellow fever vaccination (dated by TCRdb to about 2019). Regarding the study in general: Libraries from fractions with low cell numbers were prepared with the SMART-Seq v4 Ultra Low Input RNA kit. To track T-cell clones before and after primary and booster YFV17D yellow fever vaccination, bulk TCR alpha and beta repertoires were sequenced longitudinally. Two healthy male donors made up the cohort, one aged 18 to 30 years and the other aged 30 to 40 years. Blood was collected at multiple timepoints before and after primary and secondary immunization, and bulk PBMC replicates and cell subsets were isolated.

From the cysteine through the phenylalanine, the CDR3 covers 16 amino acids. The DNA shown is the 48-base CDR3, in frame from base 1. CDR1 and CDR2 are read off the germline V gene as MGHRA and YSYEKL. Germline trimming: 3 bases from V, 7 bases from J; junction bases outside gene matches: 7. Overall study results and their limits: After the booster, most clones that had expanded after primary vaccination were detected again (over 95% of CD4 and over 75% of CD8), suggesting broad maintenance of memory. Because abundant contaminating clonotypes from the bulk population could be contained in FACS-sorted repertoires, computational filtering was required. A small share of clonotypes was detected in both CD4 and CD8 compartments, with the overlap likely arising from convergent recombination. Only a couple of donors were included in the study, so the extent to which the findings can be generalized is limited. The secondary T-cell response was weaker than the primary response but faster, peaking on day 5 instead of day 15.

The source was PBMCs, collected 5 days after the yellow fever booster vaccination. The chain is assembled from TRBV4-1 and TRBJ1-6; the junction holds 9 bases that match TRBD1. This TCR came from a man aged 18 to 30 who received the YFV17D yellow fever vaccine. CDR3 sequence: CASSHPGQGTNSPLHF. Read as DNA, the sequence is TGCGCCAGCAGCCATCCGGGACAGGGCACCAATTCACCCCTCCACTTT.